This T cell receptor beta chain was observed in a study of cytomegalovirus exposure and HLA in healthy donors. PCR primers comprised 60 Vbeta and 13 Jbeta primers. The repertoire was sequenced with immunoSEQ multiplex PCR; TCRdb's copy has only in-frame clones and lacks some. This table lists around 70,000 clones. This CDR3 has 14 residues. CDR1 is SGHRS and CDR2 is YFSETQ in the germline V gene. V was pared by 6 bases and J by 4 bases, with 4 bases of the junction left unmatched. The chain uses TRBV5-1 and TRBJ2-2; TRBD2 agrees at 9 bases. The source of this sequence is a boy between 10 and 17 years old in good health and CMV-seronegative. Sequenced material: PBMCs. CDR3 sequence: CASTGGRATGELFF. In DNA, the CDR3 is TGCGCCAGCACGGGCGGGAGGGCCACCGGGGAGCTGTTTTTT. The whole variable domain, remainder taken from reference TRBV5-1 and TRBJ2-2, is KAGVTQTPRYLIKTRGQQVTLSCSPISGHRSVSWYQQTPGQGLQFLFEYFSETQRNKGNFPGRFSGRQFSNSRSEMNVSTLELGDSALYLCASTGGRATGELFFGEGSRLTVL.